This T cell receptor beta chain was obtained from a study of human CD8 memory T cell subsets. Study conclusions and caveats: In contrast to effector memory cells, stem-like memory and precursor exhausted T cells had similarly high diversity. Stem-like memory T cell repertoires overlapped minimally with precursor exhausted T cell repertoires.

In this sample, this clonotype turned up many times. The antigen is undetermined. Sequencing libraries of TCR beta were made by UMI-labeled 5' RACE. TCRdb called the 5' RACE reads again in MiXCR, with one record for every CDR3 protein. This sample has about 7,300 distinct CDR3 sequences, with 3.9% found just once. The CDR3 length is 14 residues. Germline V gene sequence: CDR1 GTSNPN, CDR2 SVGIG (reference sequence). V gave up 1 base and J gave up 1 base, with 10 bases separating them. The chain joins TRBV30 to TRBJ1-1; D remains unclear. This clonotype was sampled from a human donor in good health. The specimen was CD8+ T cells from PBMCs. CDR3 sequence: CAWSDLKPNTEAFF. CDR3 coding DNA: TGTGCCTGGAGTGACTTGAAGCCGAACACTGAAGCTTTCTTT.